This section outlines one T cell receptor beta chain sequence together with its context. The antigen remains unidentified. This sample is drawn from a study of shared clonotypes between healthy human individuals. The germline CDR1 and CDR2 sequences are MNHEY and SVGAGI. V gave up 6 bases and J gave up 1 base, with 15 bases separating them. The CDR3 totals 15 residues. Sequencing used immunoSEQ multiplex PCR; TCRdb keeps in-frame clones, though not all of them. This sample has 2.5 million or so clones, with 85% to 95% found just once. Study-level results: Roughly 5% of naive CD4 clonotypes were common to a few donors. Although depth was large, rarefaction showed that sequencing of the sorted subsets was incomplete.

Specimen: naive CD4+ T cells sorted from blood. The subset here: CD45RA+ positively selected. This TCR was recovered from a man aged 18 to 29 in good health. This chain connects TRBV6-5 to TRBJ1-2, with TRBD1 as a possible D gene (6 bases). The DNA for the CDR3 is TGTGCCAGCAGGAGTGGGACAAAACTTAACTATGGCTACACCTTC. Amino acids: CASRSGTKLNYGYTF.